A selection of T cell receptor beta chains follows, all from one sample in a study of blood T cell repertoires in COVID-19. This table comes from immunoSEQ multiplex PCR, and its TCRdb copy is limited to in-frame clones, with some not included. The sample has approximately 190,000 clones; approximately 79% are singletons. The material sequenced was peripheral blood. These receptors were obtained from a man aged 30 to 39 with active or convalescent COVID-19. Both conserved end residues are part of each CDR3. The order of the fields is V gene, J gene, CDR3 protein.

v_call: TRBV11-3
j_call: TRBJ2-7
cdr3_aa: CASSLGLAGDEQYF

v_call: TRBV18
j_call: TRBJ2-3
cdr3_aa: CASSLSSGVTDTQYF

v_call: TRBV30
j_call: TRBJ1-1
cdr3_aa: CAWSVRQDTEAFF

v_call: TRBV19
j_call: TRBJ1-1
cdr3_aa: CASSFSLSNTEAFF

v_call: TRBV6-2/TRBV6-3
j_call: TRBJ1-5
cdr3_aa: CASSVTLYSNQPQHF

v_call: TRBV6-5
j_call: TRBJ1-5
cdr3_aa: CASSYNRDFGNQPQHF

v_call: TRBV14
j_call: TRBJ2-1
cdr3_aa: CASSQDRAWGAGPNEQFF

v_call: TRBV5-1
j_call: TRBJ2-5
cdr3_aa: CASSLAERGLQETQYF

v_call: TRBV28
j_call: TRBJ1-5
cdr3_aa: CASSLTGWSGQPQHF

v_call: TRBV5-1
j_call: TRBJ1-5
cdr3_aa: CASSLGTGIEQPQHF

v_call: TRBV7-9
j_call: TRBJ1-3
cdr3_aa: CASSFGGPVSGNTIYF

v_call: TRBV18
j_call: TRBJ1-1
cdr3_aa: CASSPVAAGGHTEAFF

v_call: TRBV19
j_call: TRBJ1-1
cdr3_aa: CASRFPGGQTTEAFF

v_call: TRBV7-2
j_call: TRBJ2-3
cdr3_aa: CASSPFWGGAAADTQYF

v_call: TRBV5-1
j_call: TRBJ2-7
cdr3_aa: CASSTGLAGVEQYF

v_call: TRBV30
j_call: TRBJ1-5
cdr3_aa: CAWSVNNQPQHF

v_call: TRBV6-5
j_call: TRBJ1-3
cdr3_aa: CASSYSGQVGNTIYF

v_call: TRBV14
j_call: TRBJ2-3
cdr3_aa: CASSSPLRGAYTQYF

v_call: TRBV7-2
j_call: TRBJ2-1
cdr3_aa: CASSLAPLAGTNEQFF

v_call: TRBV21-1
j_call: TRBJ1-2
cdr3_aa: CASSTEDLANYGYTF

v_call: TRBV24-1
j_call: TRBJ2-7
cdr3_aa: CATSDSSAAGAYEQYF

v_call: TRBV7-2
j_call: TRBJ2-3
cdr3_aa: CASSADTRLLSTDTQYF

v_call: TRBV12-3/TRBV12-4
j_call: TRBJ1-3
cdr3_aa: CASSLQGNTIYF

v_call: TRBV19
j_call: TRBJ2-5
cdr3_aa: CASSSRDKIFSQYF

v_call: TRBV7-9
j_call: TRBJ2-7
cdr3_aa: CASSSRTALYEQYF

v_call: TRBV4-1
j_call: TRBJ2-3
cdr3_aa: CASSPERGYTDTQYF

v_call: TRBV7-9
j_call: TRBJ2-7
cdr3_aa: CASSSGTAPYEQYF

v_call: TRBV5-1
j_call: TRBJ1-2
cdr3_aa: CASSSGQGSNYGYTF

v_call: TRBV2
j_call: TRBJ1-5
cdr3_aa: CASSEQGAQPQHF

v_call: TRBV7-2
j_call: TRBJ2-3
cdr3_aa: CAEAGGDFADTQYF

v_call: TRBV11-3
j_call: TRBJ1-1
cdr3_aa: CASRSRDRVWSTEAFF

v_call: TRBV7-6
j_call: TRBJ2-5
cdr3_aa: CASRGGRREGETQYF

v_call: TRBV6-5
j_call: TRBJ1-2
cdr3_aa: CASSYSGSYGYTF

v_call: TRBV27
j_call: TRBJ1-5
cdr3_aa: CASSLTTGFGQPQHF

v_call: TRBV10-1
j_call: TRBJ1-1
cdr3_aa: CASSESGRERTEAFF

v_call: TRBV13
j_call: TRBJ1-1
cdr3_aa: CASSLNQGLAFF

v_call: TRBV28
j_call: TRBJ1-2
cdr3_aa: CASSFGRQGYTF

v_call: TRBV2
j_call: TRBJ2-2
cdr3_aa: CASSPQGATGELFF

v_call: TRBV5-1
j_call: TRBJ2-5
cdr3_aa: CASSPGLAATKETQYF

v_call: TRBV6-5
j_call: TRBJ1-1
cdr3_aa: CASSYRDSAVAFF

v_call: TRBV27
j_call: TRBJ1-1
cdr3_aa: CASSLLKGATEAFF

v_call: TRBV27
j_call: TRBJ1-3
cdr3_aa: CASSRKPGQGPLGGNTIYF

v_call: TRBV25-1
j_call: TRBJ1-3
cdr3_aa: CASRGRPSGNTIYF

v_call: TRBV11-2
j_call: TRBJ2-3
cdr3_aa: CASSSIGSRGTGVGDTQYF

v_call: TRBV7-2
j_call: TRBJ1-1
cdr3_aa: CASSSAGTANTEAFF

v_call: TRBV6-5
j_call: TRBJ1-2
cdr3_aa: CASSSGQGLRGYTF

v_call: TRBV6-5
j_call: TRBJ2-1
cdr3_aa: CASSYDNDNEQFF

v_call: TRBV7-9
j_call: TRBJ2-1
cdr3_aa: CASSLESLASYNEQFF

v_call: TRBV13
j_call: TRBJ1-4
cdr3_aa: CASSSDRAKLGNEKLFF

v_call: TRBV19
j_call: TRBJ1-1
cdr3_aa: CASTPPQGATEAFF

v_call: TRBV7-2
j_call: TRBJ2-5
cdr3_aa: CASSLGQGWMKTQYF

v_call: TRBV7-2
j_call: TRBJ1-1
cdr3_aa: CASSPYRGNLNTEAFF

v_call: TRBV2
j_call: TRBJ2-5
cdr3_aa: CASTLLRAEGETQYF

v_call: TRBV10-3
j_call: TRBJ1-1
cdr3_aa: CAIRGDRGMNTEAFF

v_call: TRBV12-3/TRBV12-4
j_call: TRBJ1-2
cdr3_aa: CASSLRDIYGYTF